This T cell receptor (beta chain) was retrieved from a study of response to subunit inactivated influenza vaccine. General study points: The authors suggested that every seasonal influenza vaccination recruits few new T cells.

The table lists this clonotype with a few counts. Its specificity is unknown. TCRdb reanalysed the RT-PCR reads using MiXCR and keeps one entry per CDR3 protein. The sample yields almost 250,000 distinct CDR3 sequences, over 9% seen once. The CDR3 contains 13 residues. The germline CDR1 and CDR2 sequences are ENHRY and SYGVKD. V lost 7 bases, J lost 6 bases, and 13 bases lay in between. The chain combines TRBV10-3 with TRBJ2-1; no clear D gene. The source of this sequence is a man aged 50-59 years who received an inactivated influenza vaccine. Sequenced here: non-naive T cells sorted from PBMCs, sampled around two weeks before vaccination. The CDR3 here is CAITRASLNEQFF. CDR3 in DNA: TGTGCCATCACTCGAGCAAGCCTCAATGAGCAGTTCTTC.